The 30 T cell receptor beta chains below were found in one sample sequenced in a study of T cells expressing NK-cell markers. Reanalyzing the 5' RACE reads, TCRdb keeps one entry per CDR3 protein, without DNA. Its table lists about 260,000 distinct CDR3 sequences. The sequencing sample was made of blood T cells: a sorted CD56 or NKG2C T cell subset, CD4+ or CD8+ T cells, or bulk PBMC T cells (not recorded which). Every receptor here comes from a woman aged 18 to 75 in good health.

This sequence joins TRBV5-1 and TRBJ1-5; TCRdb proposes TRBD1, but this gene call is untestable without DNA. The germline V gene has CDR1 SGHRS and CDR2 YFSETQ. CDR3 length equals 15 residues. This CDR3 reads CASSRQGGSNQPQHF.

The chain's CDR3 is CAIRDTDPSEQYF. V usage is TRBV10-3 and J usage is TRBJ2-7; TCRdb's assignment of TRBD1 cannot be checked, as there is no DNA. Germline V gives CDR1 ENHRY, CDR2 SYGVKD. The CDR3 runs 13 residues.

The chain recombines TRBV10-3 with TRBJ2-5; with no DNA, the TCRdb D assignment of TRBD2 cannot be verified. The germline gives CDR1 ENHRY, CDR2 SYGVKD. The CDR3 runs 17 residues. The CDR3 spells CAICPTGTSGVQETQYF.

This sequence joins TRBV5-1 and TRBJ1-4. The germline V gene has CDR1 SGHRS and CDR2 YFSETQ. The CDR3 consists of 14 residues. The CDR3 is CASSILATNEKLFF.

The chain recombines TRBV12-3 or TRBV12-4 with TRBJ2-3; no DNA is available, so the TRBD1 call from TCRdb remains unchecked. CDR3 length equals 15 residues. The CDR3 is CASNPSGSRTDTQYF.

The chain is built from TRBV5-4 and TRBJ1-1; TCRdb outputs TRBD1, but without DNA this stays unchecked. Germline V gives CDR1 SGHNT, CDR2 YYREEE (reference sequence). This CDR3 comprises 14 residues. CDR3 sequence: CASRKQAQNTEAFF.

The V and J genes are TRBV18 and TRBJ2-5. The CDR3 extends over 14 amino acids. CDR1 KGHSH and CDR2 LQKENI come from the germline V gene. The CDR3 sequence is CASSPTQREETQYF.

The V and J genes are TRBV24-1 and TRBJ2-1; the TRBD1 assignment by TCRdb is unverifiable without DNA. Germline V CDR1 and CDR2: KGHDR, SFDVKD. The CDR3 has 15 amino acids. The CDR3: CATSDSTRVLNEQFF.

This CDR3 reads CASSFGAGGRTDTQYF. The chain joins TRBV5-4 to TRBJ2-3; checking the TCRdb D call of TRBD2 is not possible without DNA. Germline V gene sequence: CDR1 SGHNT, CDR2 YYREEE (reference sequence). The CDR3 length is 16 residues.

The chain recombines TRBV5-1 with TRBJ2-2. This CDR3 has 15 residues. Germline-derived CDR1 and CDR2 are SGHRS and YFSETQ. CDR3 protein: CASSLLKDNTGELFF.

The V call is TRBV20-1, the J call TRBJ1-2. This CDR3 has 13 amino acids. The germline CDR1 and CDR2 sequences are DFQATT and SNEGSKA (reference sequence). CDR3 in amino acids: CSALAEGNYGYTF.

V usage is TRBV11-2 and J usage is TRBJ2-4. This CDR3 is 12 amino acids long. The germline gives CDR1 SGHAT, CDR2 FQNNGV. CDR3 residues: CASSPRGNIQYF.

The chain has TRBV20-1 and TRBJ1-2; TCRdb lists TRBD1, though no DNA is available to test this call. Germline V gives CDR1 DFQATT, CDR2 SNEGSKA (reference sequence). This CDR3 has 16 residues. The chain's CDR3 is CSAPKFLGRGNYGYTF.

The chain is built from TRBV6-1 and TRBJ1-5. This CDR3 has 14 residues. The V gene's germline CDR1 is MNHNS and CDR2 SASEGT. The CDR3 spells CASEPGKGNQPQHF.

J is TRBJ1-5 and V is TRBV20-1. Germline V CDR1 and CDR2: DFQATT, SNEGSKA (reference sequence). This CDR3 region has 14 residues. CDR3 protein: CSARQTYSNQPQHF.

This chain uses TRBV12-3 or TRBV12-4 with TRBJ1-2; TCRdb selects TRBD1, and the lack of DNA leaves this call unchecked. This CDR3 spans 13 amino acids. The CDR3 region is CASSRDSWEGYTF.

V is TRBV29-1 and J is TRBJ2-3; absent DNA, TCRdb's TRBD2 call cannot be checked. CDR1 is SQVTM and CDR2 is ANQGSEA in the germline V gene. This CDR3 is 15 amino acids long. The CDR3 loop is CSVGKLAVNTDTQYF.

The chain links TRBV5-1 to TRBJ2-3; there is no DNA to check the TCRdb D call of TRBD2. Germline loops: CDR1 SGHRS, CDR2 YFSETQ. CDR3 size: 15 residues. CDR3 loop: CASSTSGMPTDTQYF.

The chain couples TRBV6-5 to TRBJ2-5; the TRBD2 assignment by TCRdb is unverifiable without DNA. The germline V gene encodes CDR1 MNHEY and CDR2 SVGAGI. The CDR3 has 17 amino acids. The CDR3: CASSYTRLAGGIETQYF.

This sequence joins TRBV28 and TRBJ2-1; there is no DNA to check the TCRdb D call of TRBD2. This CDR3 is built from 16 residues. Germline CDR1 reads MDHEN; CDR2 reads SYDVKM. The CDR3 protein is CASSTSSGRANNEQFF.

V usage is TRBV5-6 and J usage is TRBJ1-5. The germline CDR1 and CDR2 sequences are SGHDT and YYEEEE. This CDR3 spans 15 amino acids. CDR3 residues: CASSLLTAGNQPQHF. Based on the CDR3 plus reference TRBV5-6 and TRBJ1-5, the full variable domain is DAGVTQSPTHLIKTRGQQVTLRCSPKSGHDTVSWYQQALGQGPQFIFQYYEEEERQRGNFPDRFSGHQFPNYSSELNVNALLLGDSALYLCASSLLTAGNQPQHFGDGTRLSIL.

J is TRBJ2-3 and V is TRBV7-9; without DNA, the TCRdb call of TRBD2 cannot be checked. Per germline, CDR1 SEHNR and CDR2 FQNEAQ (reference sequence). The CDR3 extends over 16 amino acids. This CDR3 reads CASSLGGGRGTDTQYF.

The chain has TRBV12-3 or TRBV12-4 and TRBJ2-1; the TCRdb call, TRBD2, lacks DNA for checking. This CDR3 spans 15 amino acids. The CDR3 sequence: CASSLWVAGHNEQFF.

V usage is TRBV10-3 and J usage is TRBJ2-1; TCRdb outputs TRBD2, but without DNA this stays unchecked. The CDR3 extends over 16 amino acids. Germline V gives CDR1 ENHRY, CDR2 SYGVKD. Here the CDR3 reads CAISEISGAPNYEQFF.

V and J are TRBV6-1 and TRBJ1-5; absent DNA, TCRdb's TRBD1 call cannot be checked. Germline values: CDR1 MNHNS, CDR2 SASEGT. CDR3 length: 14 residues. The CDR3: CASSPPGVYQPQHF.

The rearrangement uses TRBV18 and TRBJ1-2. This CDR3 has 14 amino acids. The germline gives CDR1 KGHSH, CDR2 LQKENI. The CDR3 region is CASSPLDVDYGYTF. The full variable domain, its missing parts supplied by reference TRBV18 and TRBJ1-2, is NAGVMQNPRHLVRRRGQEARLRCSPMKGHSHVYWYRQLPEEGLKFMVYLQKENIIDESGMPKERFSAEFPKEGPSILRIQQVVRGDSAAYFCASSPLDVDYGYTFGSGTRLTVV.

The chain has TRBV30 and TRBJ1-1. Germline-derived CDR1 and CDR2 are GTSNPN and SVGIG (reference sequence). This CDR3 region has 13 residues. Here the CDR3 reads CAWTGWVDTEAFF.

The chain couples TRBV11-2 to TRBJ1-4; the TRBD1 assignment by TCRdb is unverifiable without DNA. Germline V CDR1 and CDR2: SGHAT, FQNNGV. This CDR3 has 14 residues. CDR3 sequence reads: CASSSERQGEKLFF.

This chain connects TRBV28 to TRBJ2-7; TCRdb selects TRBD1, and the lack of DNA leaves this call unchecked. Germline CDR1 MDHEN, CDR2 SYDVKM. The CDR3 is 14 residues long. The CDR3 region is CASSLSPGKYEQYF.

The chain couples TRBV20-1 to TRBJ2-5; TCRdb selects TRBD1, and the lack of DNA leaves this call unchecked. Per germline, CDR1 DFQATT and CDR2 SNEGSKA (reference sequence). This CDR3 contains 11 residues. CDR3 residues: CSGTYGGTQYF.